This note documents a single T cell receptor (beta chain) sequence. Source study methods: Scientists estimated how many nucleated cells there were by amplifying reference gene primers. Here immunoSEQ multiplex PCR was the method, and the copy in TCRdb shows in-frame clones only, minus some. V and J calls plus clone size are reproduced from that table; the DNA served to infer D and trimming. The table records approximately 150,000 clones, 89% of them present only once. V lost 0 bases, J lost 2 bases, and 10 bases lay in between. Germline values: CDR1 MNHNS, CDR2 SASEGT. The CDR3 runs to 15 residues. The sample comes from a study of blood T cell repertoires in COVID-19. At the level of the study: Acute and convalescent COVID-19 samples came from the United States, Italy and Spain. T cells, B-cell-depleted T cells, or PBMCs provided the cDNA or gDNA that served as material.

The TCR was taken from a human donor in a cohort sampled during active COVID-19. The chain carries TRBV6-1 and TRBJ2-5; tentatively, D is TRBD2 (6 bases). Sequencing was done on a sample of peripheral blood. In DNA form, the CDR3 reads TGTGCCAGCAGTGAAGCGCGGGGCGGGCAAGAGACCCAGTACTTC. It encodes CASSEARGGQETQYF.